This TCR beta chain emerged from a study of cytomegalovirus exposure and HLA in healthy donors (dated by TCRdb to 2017 to 2019). Regarding the research as a whole: An earlier analysis of under 600 of the donors reported 276 Gb of sequence data and around 110 million unique TCR beta sequences from about 200 million T cells. Around 320 gigabases of sequencing data and approximately 85 million unique TCR sequences were included in an early release covering roughly 600 HLA-typed donors. The genetic ancestry cluster associated with self-reported Caucasian donors included 81% of the 398 genotyped donors. The aim of the study was to test whether cataloging public T cell receptors could identify signatures of past pathogen exposure. The study used immunosequencing to profile the T cell repertoires of several hundred subjects and linked those repertoires to cytomegalovirus serostatus. In addition to the first cohort of 666 subjects, a separate validation cohort of approximately 110 different subjects was used. To predict cytomegalovirus infection status, the study combined high-throughput TCR immunosequencing, statistical association of individual TCRs with disease status, and machine learning. A later analysis re-analyzed previously published TCR beta repertoires from several hundred donors and added high-resolution HLA genotyping to study TCR occurrence patterns. Rather than using new phenotypic data, the later analysis identified candidate immune exposures from TCR beta sequences and from how often those sequences occurred across donors. An earlier analysis of several hundred of the donors used high-throughput TCR beta sequencing to judge whether each TCR beta V gene segment behaved as functional or pseudogenic. Donor age, sex, ethnicity and CMV serostatus were compiled alongside the repertoire data. A later genetic analysis took genome-wide SNP genotypes for 398 of the 666 donors and used that subset as a discovery cohort. All discovery cohort repertoires had been generated using a single sequencing platform. HLA typing covered class I and class II loci at four-digit resolution. Typing coverage differed by locus: A, B, C, DRB1 and DQB1 were typed in roughly 620-640 donors, DQA1 in about 510, DPA1 in 600 to 610, and DPB1 in around 490. A handful of DR-DQ haplotypes were handled as single units for association and clustering because linkage in the cohort was strong. Across 300 to 400 genotyped donors of the cohort, an average of approximately 240,000 unique TCR beta nucleotide sequences per donor were sequenced, and roughly 20% of those sequences were non-productive.

Broad study findings and their caveats: In a later analysis, 16,951 TCR beta sequences were associated with specific HLA alleles at a false discovery rate of 0.05. A later analysis reported that several top co-occurrence clusters appeared linked to parvovirus B19, influenza, CMV and Epstein-Barr virus. Immune exposure information for the cohort was limited to CMV serostatus. Sequencing depth was assumed to be roughly uniform across donors in the presence/absence analyses, though that assumption may not hold. Most TCR sequences were seen in very few donors, while some public TCRs were found in many individuals. The classifier was reported to diagnose cytomegalovirus status with high specificity and sensitivity in both the original cohort and the validation cohort. Only TCR beta chains were sequenced in this cohort, and the absence of alpha or paired-chain data limited detectable features. Broadly in line with IMGT annotations, most TCR beta V segments showed up in productive rearrangements about 87% or about 30% of the time in an earlier analysis of 450 to 750 of the donors. Most CMV-associated TCR beta chains appeared to be HLA-restricted in a later analysis, and the HLA associations seemed to be driven largely by CMV exposure. Compared with the roughly 670-donor mean, donors in an Asian-associated ancestry cluster had fewer N-insertions in productive TCRs, according to a later genetic analysis. A cluster of highly shared sequence variants was judged likely to represent a technical artifact of the sequencing pipeline. A later analysis found that TCR association rates varied across HLA loci, with DRB1 alleles showing the most associated TCRs and HLA-C alleles the fewest. Correlated functional status among segregating V segments might be attributable to linkage disequilibrium, but an unknown experimental factor could not be ruled out. Because counts were too low, approximately 15 rarely observed V segments, including chromosome 9 orphons, were excluded from the earlier analysis of 587 of the donors. Some IMGT-functional V segments, including TRBV6-2 and TRBV6-3, could not be told apart with the 87-base-pair reads, so those segments were excluded. The authors suggested that the approach could potentially be generalized to other disease states and immunological phenotypes. A further reported finding was that TCR beta sequences accurately predicted the HLA-A and HLA-B alleles for most subjects in the first cohort. In a later analysis, HLA-associated TCR beta chains were found to be more clonally expanded and to have lower generation probabilities than equally common non-associated chains. V-gene and J-gene trimming of TCR beta chains was associated with a missense DCLRE1C variant in a later genetic analysis, and the association was replicated in an independent cohort. Three of the identified cytomegalovirus-associated TCR beta chains were confirmed in vitro to be specific for cytomegalovirus antigens. Assigning TCR associations to individual alleles was difficult when HLA alleles, especially DR and DQ, strongly co-occurred. In the study, about 150 TCR beta chains were listed as associated with cytomegalovirus. Because HLA typing was missing for some donors at each locus, association tests included only the typed subset.

The junction shows trimming of 8 bases on V and 1 base on J, and the gene matches do not reach 5 bases of it. The CDR3, from cysteine to phenylalanine, totals 14 residues. The entry retains the CDR3 DNA only, 42 bases that are in frame from base 1. CDR1 and CDR2 are read off the germline V gene as MDHEN and SYDVKM. Library construction relied on the immunoSEQ multiplex PCR assay. For the multiplex PCR, a mixture combining 60 forward primers for TCR Vbeta segments and 13 reverse primers for TCR Jbeta segments was used. Amplification of the CDR3 region of rearranged TCR beta genes was performed with a multiplex PCR assay on genomic DNA. On the Illumina HiSeq System, the amplified TCR beta libraries were sequenced as 87-base-pair reads. Turning to the authors' computational methods: Across the 600 to 700 repertoires, a later analysis counted 75 million to 90 million unique TCR beta chains, roughly 11 million of which were shared by at least two donors. Raw reads were error-corrected and collapsed into unique sequences with a nearest-neighbor algorithm that merged closely related sequences to remove PCR and sequencing errors. To assign V, D and J gene segments, CDR3 sequences were aligned to IMGT reference sequences. For a sequence to be retained, at least a six-nucleotide match to both a V gene segment and a J gene segment was required. Rearrangements were classified as productive when the CDR3 lacked stop codons and remained in frame with V and J, and all other rearrangements were classified as non-productive. Following IMGT convention, CDR3 was defined as the stretch from the second conserved V-encoded cysteine to the conserved J-encoded phenylalanine. Sequences without an unambiguous match to a single V gene segment were excluded from the earlier analysis of over 500 of the donors. In an earlier analysis of a few hundred of the donors, V segments were called functional above 56.7% productive rearrangements and were called segregating when the between-donor standard deviation exceeded 5%. A statistical classification framework was built to diagnose cytomegalovirus status from the catalog of TCR beta chain sequences. V and J gene assignment, in a later analysis, came from comparing TCR nucleotide sequences with IMGT/GENE-DB human TR gene sequences. Using the TCRdist pipeline, a later analysis assigned CDR3 sequences along with most-parsimonious VDJ recombination scenarios. In a later analysis, every TCR beta chain was defined by the combination of its CDR3 amino acid sequence and its V-gene family, and reads without a unique V-gene family were dropped. As a way to deal with suspected cross-contamination and a sequencing artifact, a later analysis dropped 450 to 600 nucleotide sequences that were highly shared and had low generation probability. In a later analysis, a clonal expansion index was calculated for each public chain from normalized within-repertoire ranks of inferred template counts. In a later analysis, generation probabilities were computed using a VDJ recombination model fitted to out-of-frame rearrangements, and the results were checked against IGoR. In a later analysis, TCR-TCR, TCR-HLA and TCR-CMV co-occurrence was scored with hypergeometric tests, and a repertoire-size bias correction was applied to TCR pairs. False discovery rates were estimated in a later analysis by permuting HLA or CMV assignments 20 times. A later analysis grouped co-occurring TCRs with DBSCAN, adding TCRdist sequence similarity when clustering within HLA-allele-positive subsets. Co-occurrence clustering excluded repertoires with fewer than 30,000 or more than 120,000 public chains, plus five with anomalous nucleotide sharing. This is the immuneACCESS table as TCRdb keeps it, with only in-frame sequences that have V and J called. A part of the clones is gone; compared with another copy, unresolved V genes explain less than half, and the rest is unexplained. V, J and clone size are taken as reported in that table, and D and trimming were inferred from the DNA itself. This sample has 200,000 to 250,000 clones in its table, and about 80% of those were observed once. The leading ten clones occupy roughly 0.62% of the sample.

With regard to this clone: Its cognate antigen has yet to be identified. Base qualities are not recorded, but no much larger clone differs from it by a single base.

The cohort comprised under 700 healthy bone marrow donors. Cohort members were all nominally healthy when sampled, although unrecorded immune exposures were likely present. The donor tested CMV seronegative, placing the donor among the 350 to 400 seronegative members of the cohort. Every donor gave a peripheral blood sample, and the peripheral blood mononuclear cells from that sample were used for TCR beta sequencing. Genomic DNA extraction from the blood cell samples was performed with the Qiagen DNeasy Blood Extraction Kit. Here the chain combines TRBV28 and TRBJ1-5, and 7 bases in between align with TRBD1. Sequenced material: PBMCs. This receptor was obtained from a young man in good health and CMV-seronegative. The DNA reads TGTGCCAGCCGGAAACAGGGGAGCAATCAGCCCCAGCATTTT. Its protein is CASRKQGSNQPQHF.